The next 14 T cell receptor beta chains were all read from a single sample in a study of T cell clonality in common variable immunodeficiency. The data were produced by immunoSEQ multiplex PCR, yet TCRdb's version contains in-frame clones alone and is incomplete. There are about 66,000 clones in the sample, none observed a single time. The sample consisted of peripheral blood mononuclear cells. Receptors originate from a person between 18 and 75 years old in good health.

This clone was detected many times. Sequencing ends 3 residues short of the CDR3 end; the germline J gene provides the rest. V usage is TRBV6-2 or TRBV6-3 and J usage is TRBJ2-7; D possibly corresponds to TRBD2 (5 bases). The CDR3 has 14 residues. With 10 bases removed from V and 2 bases from J, the gap between germline ends came to 18 bases. Looked up from germline, CDR1 is MNHEY and CDR2 is SVGEGT. CDR3: CATEDVLAPYEQYF. CDR3 DNA (partial): TGTGCCACCGAAGACGTCCTAGCCCCCTACGAG.

This clone was detected many times. Read data end 3 residues before the CDR3 end; the end is taken from the germline J gene. This chain joins TRBV14 and TRBJ1-6; D call uncertain. Germline V lookup: CDR1 SGHDN, CDR2 FVKESK. Trimming cost V 0 bases and J 5 bases, with 11 bases left between them. CDR3 size: 16 residues. The CDR3 bases that were read are TGTGCCAGCAGCCAAGAAATTGCGCTCAATAATTCACCC. Translation: CASSQEIALNNSP. The CDR3 in its entirety is CASSQEIALNNSPLHF. Together with reference TRBV14 and TRBJ1-6, the CDR3 gives the full variable domain: EAGVTQFPSHSVIEKGQTVTLRCDPISGHDNLYWYRRVMGKEIKFLLHFVKESKQDESGMPNNRFLAERTGGTYSTLKVQPAELEDSGVYFCASSQEIALNNSPLHFGNGTRLTVT.

This clone came up many times. The read ends 3 residues before the CDR3 terminus; that terminus is restored from the germline J gene. The chain combines TRBV11-2 with TRBJ1-4, with D possibly being TRBD1 (5 bases). This CDR3 contains 14 residues. Germline CDR1 is SGHAT and CDR2 is FQNNGV. Trimming took off 2 bases at V and 5 bases at J, with 9 bases between the two ends. CDR3 sequence reads: CASSLFGGNEKLFF. The DNA read from the CDR3 is TGTGCCAGCAGCTTATTTGGGGGGAATGAAAAA.

There are many counts of this clone. The read halts 3 residues ahead of the CDR3 end, with the missing end drawn from the germline J gene. J is TRBJ2-3 and V is TRBV4-1; D not certain. CDR1 is MGHRA and CDR2 is YSYEKL in the germline V gene. Between the trimmed V and J ends, which lost 1 base and 1 base, there was a span of 9 bases. The CDR3 is 15 amino acids. The CDR3 region is CASSQGPAGTDTQYF. The sequenced part of the CDR3 DNA is TGCGCCAGCAGCCAAGGGCCCGCCGGCACAGATACG.

This clone has at least ten counts. The missing CDR3 end, 3 residues past where the read stops, is filled in from the germline J gene. The rearrangement uses TRBV15 and TRBJ2-7, with TRBD2 identical over 8 bases. CDR3 length equals 14 residues. Germline V gene lookup returns CDR1 LNHNV and CDR2 YYDKDF (reference sequence). V lost 3 bases, J lost 4 bases, and 5 bases stayed unmatched. The CDR3 bases that were read are TGTGCCACCAGCAGGGGGGGACTAGGTTACGAG. This encodes CATSRGGLGYE. The entire CDR3 is CATSRGGLGYEQYF.

This clone was recorded at least ten times. The observed sequence ends 3 residues before the CDR3 terminus, with the missing tail filled in from the germline J gene. This chain uses TRBV19 with TRBJ2-7; 10 bases are shared with TRBD1. The CDR3 contains 14 residues. Germline V gene lookup returns CDR1 LNHDA and CDR2 SQIVND (reference sequence). Losses at the gene ends were 5 bases for V and 5 bases for J; bases not matched to a gene: 6. CDR3: CASSGTGEKNEQYF. Incomplete CDR3 DNA: TGTGCCAGTAGTGGGACAGGGGAGAAGAACGAG.

This clone appeared many times. The CDR3 end is not reached by the read, which stops 3 residues before it; the germline J gene fills it in. This sequence joins TRBV11-2 and TRBJ2-1, with no clear D. The CDR3 has 11 amino acids. The germline V gene encodes CDR1 SGHAT and CDR2 FQNNGV. V dropped 4 bases and J dropped 7 bases, with 5 bases sitting between them. The sequenced part of the CDR3 DNA is TGTGCCAGCAGCTCTATTAATGAG. Translation: CASSSINE. The entire CDR3 protein is CASSSINEQFF.

This clone was recorded at least ten times. Sequencing ends 3 residues short of the CDR3 end; the germline J gene provides the rest. The chain joins TRBV5-4 to TRBJ2-3; the D gene is possibly TRBD2 (6 bases). V was shortened by 3 bases and J by 7 bases, with 18 bases between the two germline ends. CDR1 is SGHNT, CDR2 YYREEE, per germline (reference sequence). The CDR3 runs 15 residues. The CDR3 bases that were read are TGTGCCAGCAGCTCTCGGCGGGGACCTACCTATACG. It specifies CASSSRRGPTYT. The entire CDR3 is CASSSRRGPTYTQYF. The full variable domain, its missing parts supplied by reference TRBV5-4 and TRBJ2-3, is ETGVTQSPTHLIKTRGQQVTLRCSSQSGHNTVSWYQQALGQGPQFIFQYYREEENGRGNFPPRFSGLQFPNYSSELNVNALELDDSALYLCASSSRRGPTYTQYFGPGTRLTVL.

This clone was counted many times. The read ends 3 residues early relative to the CDR3; the germline J gene fills the gap. The V and J genes are TRBV6-2 or TRBV6-3 and TRBJ2-1; 11 bases are a match to TRBD2. Germline V gene lookup returns CDR1 MNHEY and CDR2 SVGEGT. The ends lost 5 bases at V and 4 bases at J; junction bases unmatched: 7. There are 16 residues in the CDR3. The DNA read from the CDR3 is TGTGCCAGCAGTCCCTACTTAGCGGGAGGGTACAATGAG. Amino acid sequence: CASSPYLAGGYNE. The complete CDR3 sequence is CASSPYLAGGYNEQFF.

This clone was counted at least ten times. The read stops 3 residues short of the end of the CDR3; the missing end is completed from the germline J gene. The chain combines TRBV14 with TRBJ2-1; no clear D gene. Germline CDR1 SGHDN, CDR2 FVKESK. The CDR3 extends over 11 amino acids. V was pared by 8 bases and J by 4 bases, with 6 bases between. The CDR3 bases that were read are TGTGCCAGCGCCCAGTACAATGAG. It is translated as CASAQYNE. The CDR3 in its entirety is CASAQYNEQFF.

This clone has ten or more counts. The read ends 3 residues before the CDR3 terminus; that terminus is restored from the germline J gene. The gene calls are TRBV18 and TRBJ2-3, with D possibly TRBD2 on 5 matching bases. With 0 bases removed from V and 3 bases from J, the gap between germline ends came to 7 bases. Germline-derived CDR1 and CDR2 are KGHSH and LQKENI. CDR3 size: 14 residues. Partial CDR3 DNA: TGTGCCAGCTCACCACCGGGCGGGACAGATACG. It translates to CASSPPGGTDT. The CDR3, in full, reads CASSPPGGTDTQYF.

This clone was observed a few times. The read ends 3 residues before the CDR3 terminus; that terminus is restored from the germline J gene. The genes are TRBV11-3 and TRBJ2-2; D call uncertain. This CDR3 spans 12 amino acids. Trimming stripped 7 bases from V and 7 bases from J, with 10 bases between. CDR1 is SGHNT, CDR2 YENEEA, per germline. Incomplete CDR3 DNA: TGTGCCAGCACCCTCCTCGGCGGGGAG. Its protein is CASTLLGGE. The full-length CDR3 reads as CASTLLGGELFF.

This clone was observed at least ten times. The observed sequence ends 3 residues before the CDR3 terminus, with the missing tail filled in from the germline J gene. The chain employs TRBV28 and TRBJ1-2; 7 bases match TRBD1. The CDR3 totals 13 residues. V was clipped by 6 bases and J by 2 bases; unmatched bases: 3. The germline V gene encodes CDR1 MDHEN and CDR2 SYDVKM. The sequenced part of the CDR3 DNA is TGTGCCAGCAGCCAGGGACAGAACTATGGC. This sequence encodes CASSQGQNYG. The complete CDR3 protein is CASSQGQNYGYTF.

This clone was counted many times. This CDR3 reads CASSIGTGVFNEQFF. The CDR3 bases that were read are TGTGCCAGCAGTATAGGGACAGGCGTTTTCAATGAG. J is TRBJ2-1 and V is TRBV11-2; 8 nucleotides line up with TRBD1. The read finishes 3 residues shy of the CDR3 end, and the germline J gene is used to complete it. The CDR3 totals 15 residues. With 6 bases clipped from V and 6 bases from J, the junction kept 10 bases outside the gene matches. The V gene's germline CDR1 is SGHAT and CDR2 FQNNGV.